What follows are 23 T cell receptor beta chains derived from one specimen sequenced in a study of sequential checkpoint blockade in melanoma. Indicated treatment: randomized to nivolumab then ipilimumab (arm A) or the reverse (arm B). Sequencing was performed with immunoSEQ multiplex PCR; in TCRdb, only in-frame clones are kept and a portion is missing. The table lists about 3,200 clones, over 20% of them singletons. The sequencing used tumor tissue (inferred from file names), collected from a patient given nivolumab and ipilimumab in sequence. The receptors derive from a human donor with melanoma.

V and J are TRBV19 and TRBJ1-5, with D maybe TRBD1 (6 bases). The length of the CDR3 is 14 residues. With 10 bases removed from V and 3 bases from J, the gap between germline ends came to 16 bases. Germline V gene sequence: CDR1 LNHDA, CDR2 SQIVND (reference sequence). CDR3 coding DNA: TGTGCCACCTCCGGGGGGGGCCTCAATCAGCCCCAGCATTTT. This sequence encodes CATSGGGLNQPQHF.

V usage is TRBV29-1 and J usage is TRBJ1-2; the D gene is possibly TRBD1 (5 bases). The length of the CDR3 is 14 residues. The V gene lost 1 base and the J gene lost 4 bases, with 13 bases spanning the gap. The V gene's germline CDR1 is SQVTM and CDR2 ANQGSEA. The CDR3 coding sequence is TGCAGCGTTGAAGTGCTTGGGGCCGGCTATGGCTACACCTTC. Translating it yields CSVEVLGAGYGYTF.

V usage is TRBV6-8 and J usage is TRBJ2-5; the match to TRBD1 covers 10 bases. Germline V gene lookup returns CDR1 MNHGY and CDR2 SAAAGT. Trimming took 2 bases from V and 5 from J; bases not matched to a gene: 8. The CDR3 contains 16 residues. Written as DNA, the CDR3 is TGTGCCAGCAGTTACGGGGGGACAGGGGCGGTCGAGACCCAGTACTTC. It codes for CASSYGGTGAVETQYF.

The chain links TRBV10-2 to TRBJ2-1; 11 bases are shared with TRBD2. V shed 0 bases and J 7 bases; nucleotides not matched to a gene: 2. In germline, CDR1 is WSHSY, CDR2 SAAADI. This CDR3 has 15 amino acids. In DNA, the CDR3 is TGCGCCAGCAGTGAGTCTAGCGGGGGGGCGAATGAGCAGTTCTTC. Translating gives CASSESSGGANEQFF.

A few counts support this clone. This chain connects TRBV4-1 to TRBJ2-3, with 7 bases aligning to TRBD2. Trimming cost V 2 bases and J 1 base; bases outside gene matches: 9. Germline V lookup: CDR1 MGHRA, CDR2 YSYEKL. CDR3 length: 17 residues. The DNA for the CDR3 is TGCGCCAGCAGCCAATTTTACGCCGCGGGGGGCACAGATACGCAGTATTTT. It is translated as CASSQFYAAGGTDTQYF.

This clone has ten or more counts. This chain joins TRBV11-3 and TRBJ2-3; 9 positions match TRBD2. Germline V gene sequence: CDR1 SGHNT, CDR2 YENEEA. The CDR3 is made up of 16 amino acids. J gave up 8 bases and V 5 bases, and 14 bases lay outside the gene matches. The CDR3 loop is CASSAAGGEAMGTQYF. The CDR3 nucleotides are TGTGCCAGCAGCGCGGCGGGGGGGGAAGCCATGGGTACGCAGTATTTT.

By proportion, this clone is medium-sized (0.01 to 0.1%). This sequence joins TRBV4-1 and TRBJ1-2; D gene ambiguous. V was trimmed by 0 bases and J by 0 bases, leaving 17 bases between them. This CDR3 has 18 residues. Germline V lookup: CDR1 MGHRA, CDR2 YSYEKL. CDR3 DNA sequence: TGCGCCAGCAGCCAAGATTACCGCTCCCGGGGAGCTAACTATGGCTACACCTTC. Translation: CASSQDYRSRGANYGYTF.

This clone showed up just a few times. The DNA of the CDR3 is TGTGCCAGCAGTCCTGGACATGAGCAGTTCTTC. Protein sequence: CASSPGHEQFF. The chain carries TRBV6-7 and TRBJ2-1; D remains unclear. TRBV6-7 is annotated as an ORF whose role is uncertain. With 5 bases removed from V and 8 bases from J, the gap between germline ends came to 7 bases. This CDR3 is built from 11 residues.

This clone was observed a handful of times. V and J are TRBV7-4 and TRBJ1-3; D ambiguous. The CDR3 loop spans 13 amino acids. V lost 5 bases and J 4 bases, leaving 9 bases between the germline ends. CDR1 and CDR2 (germline): SGHVT, SQSDAQ. The CDR3 spells CASSREKGNTIYF. CDR3 DNA: TGTGCCAGCAGCAGAGAAAAAGGAAACACCATATATTTT.

The chain links TRBV18 to TRBJ2-7; D is perhaps TRBD1 (6 bases). V lost 6 bases and J lost 2, with 11 bases in between. Germline V lookup: CDR1 KGHSH, CDR2 LQKENI. This CDR3 contains 13 residues. The chain's CDR3 is CASSLGTPYEQYF. CDR3 nucleotides: TGTGCCAGCTCCCTCGGGACACCCTACGAGCAGTACTTC.

This clone occurred a few times. The J gene is TRBJ2-7, the V gene TRBV28; TRBD1 aligns across 9 bases. Germline trimming cut 5 bases from V and 3 bases from J; bases unmatched to any gene: 5. Germline V gene data show CDR1 as MDHEN and CDR2 as SYDVKM. The CDR3 is made up of 14 amino acids. The CDR3 loop reads CASSPGQGGYEQYF. For the CDR3, the DNA is TGTGCCAGCAGTCCGGGACAGGGAGGCTACGAGCAGTACTTC.

This clone was recorded a few times. This chain connects TRBV6-8 to TRBJ2-3, with 10 bases matching TRBD2. Unmatched junction bases numbered 7, after V lost 4 bases and J lost 3 bases. Germline V gives CDR1 MNHGY, CDR2 SAAAGT. This CDR3 has 16 residues. The CDR3 protein is CASSWPSGGTTDTQYF. DNA for the CDR3: TGTGCCAGCAGTTGGCCTAGCGGGGGTACTACAGATACGCAGTATTTT.

This clone was picked up a small number of times. In nucleotides, the CDR3 is TGTGCCTCGGCTCAGGGAAGGACTGAAGCTTTCTTT. The encoded protein is CASAQGRTEAFF. This chain links TRBV30 with TRBJ1-1; perhaps TRBD1 as D (5 bases). The CDR3 covers 12 residues. Germline values: CDR1 GTSNPN, CDR2 SVGIG (reference sequence). Trimming took off 7 bases at V and 5 bases at J, with 14 bases between the two ends. Drawing the rest from reference TRBV30 and TRBJ1-1, the complete variable domain is SQTIHQWPATLVQPVGSPLSLECTVEGTSNPNLYWYRQAAGRGLQLLFYSVGIGQISSEVPQNLSASRPQDRQFILSSKKLLLSDSGFYLCASAQGRTEAFFGQGTRLTVV.

This clone has just a few counts. V is TRBV12-5 and J is TRBJ2-5, with 11 bases fitting TRBD2. CDR1 LGHNT and CDR2 FRNRAP come from the germline V gene. The CDR3 loop spans 15 amino acids. CDR3 amino acids: CASTPTSGVRETQYF. For the CDR3, the DNA is TGTGCCAGCACCCCGACTAGCGGGGTCCGAGAGACCCAGTACTTC.

Here the CDR3 reads CASSHRTGRSYEQYF. The CDR3 DNA is TGCGCCAGCAGCCACCGGACTGGGAGAAGCTACGAGCAGTACTTC. V is TRBV4-1 and J is TRBJ2-7; possibly TRBD2 for D (5 bases). The CDR3 runs to 15 residues. Germline V gives CDR1 MGHRA, CDR2 YSYEKL. V lost 3 bases and J lost 3, with 15 bases in between.

This clone was found many times. The rearrangement links TRBV11-3 to TRBJ2-3; 8 positions match TRBD1. The CDR3 is 15 amino acids. Trimming at V came to 4 bases and at J to 2 bases, leaving 5 bases not matched to a gene. CDR1 and CDR2 from the germline V gene are SGHNT and YENEEA. The CDR3 loop is CASSSPGQATDTQYF. CDR3 DNA: TGTGCCAGCAGCTCTCCGGGACAGGCCACAGATACGCAGTATTTT.

This clone was observed many times. Here the CDR3 reads CASSFTGQGRDTQYF. CDR3 nucleotides: TGTGCCAGCAGCTTCACCGGACAGGGACGTGATACGCAGTATTTT. This chain links TRBV11-3 with TRBJ2-3; TRBD1 agrees at 8 bases. The V and J ends lost 3 bases and 6 bases, in that order; junction bases with no gene match: 8. This CDR3 contains 15 residues. Germline V gene data show CDR1 as SGHNT and CDR2 as YENEEA.

The gene calls are TRBV11-3 and TRBJ1-2, with no clear D. Germline CDR1 and CDR2: SGHNT and YENEEA. CDR3 length: 16 residues. Trimming took 3 bases from V and 1 from J, leaving 15 bases between them. The CDR3: CASSLALRQFNYGYTF. The CDR3 DNA reads as TGTGCCAGCAGCTTGGCTTTGAGGCAGTTTAACTATGGCTACACCTTC.

V is TRBV6-8 and J is TRBJ2-3; 8 nucleotides line up with TRBD2. Germline lookup yields CDR1 MNHGY and CDR2 SAAAGT. The CDR3 spans 16 residues. The ends lost 2 bases at V and 2 bases at J; junction bases unmatched: 6. The CDR3 protein is CASSYSRGGLTDTQYF. In nucleotides, the CDR3 is TGTGCCAGCAGTTACAGTCGGGGGGGACTCACAGATACGCAGTATTTT.

This chain links TRBV28 with TRBJ1-2, with D possibly matching TRBD1 (6 bases). The CDR3 consists of 15 residues. The germline V gene has CDR1 MDHEN and CDR2 SYDVKM. Trimming cost V 5 bases and J 3 bases, with 16 bases left between them. The CDR3 reads CASSNTGYKDYGYTF. The CDR3 DNA sequence: TGTGCCAGCAGTAACACAGGGTACAAGGACTATGGCTACACCTTC.

This clone is labeled medium-sized. This rearrangement joins TRBV11-3 to TRBJ2-1; 11 positions match TRBD2. V trimming: 4 bases; J trimming: 5 bases; junction bases outside the gene matches: 7. Germline CDR1 is SGHNT and CDR2 is YENEEA. The length of the CDR3 is 16 residues. The CDR3 here is CASSSQGLAADNEQFF. CDR3 bases: TGTGCCAGCAGCTCCCAGGGACTAGCGGCTGACAATGAGCAGTTCTTC.

Relative to its sample, this clone is medium-sized. The chain is built from TRBV11-3 and TRBJ2-6, with D possibly being TRBD1 (5 bases). The CDR3 is made up of 17 amino acids. Trimming left V 6 bases short and J 0 bases short, with 15 bases between. CDR1 and CDR2 (germline): SGHNT, YENEEA. Here the CDR3 DNA reads TGTGCCAGCAGTCTTAGGACATTTACCTCTGGGGCCAACGTCCTGACTTTC. Its protein product is CASSLRTFTSGANVLTF. The entire variable domain, with the rest obtained from reference TRBV11-3 and TRBJ2-6, is as follows: EAGVVQSPRYKIIEKKQPVAFWCNPISGHNTLYWYLQNLGQGPELLIRYENEEAVDDSQLPKDRFSAERLKGVDSTLKIQPAELGDSAVYLCASSLRTFTSGANVLTFGAGSRLTVL.

The V gene is TRBV15, the J gene TRBJ2-5, with D possibly TRBD1 on 5 matching bases. V dropped 4 bases and J dropped 4 bases, with 19 bases sitting between them. This CDR3 is 16 amino acids long. Germline V gene data show CDR1 as LNHNV and CDR2 as YYDKDF (reference sequence). CDR3 residues: CATSKGLTSQGETQYF. The CDR3, as DNA: TGTGCCACCAGCAAAGGCCTGACTTCTCAGGGAGAGACCCAGTACTTC.